What follows are 30 T cell receptor beta chains derived from one specimen sequenced in a study of PD-1 blockade in classical Hodgkin lymphoma. Clones were read by immunoSEQ multiplex PCR, and TCRdb kept only the in-frame ones, dropping some. The sample has roughly 7,000 clones, 84% seen once; the top ten hold roughly 33%. All patients experienced relapse after autologous stem cell transplantation, and brentuximab vedotin exposure was variable. This material consisted of peripheral blood mononuclear cells (PBMCs), taken at baseline. These receptors were collected from a human donor with classical Hodgkin lymphoma.

The chain employs TRBV27 and TRBJ2-1, with unresolved D. CDR1 and CDR2 from the germline V gene are MNHEY and SMNVEV (reference sequence). The germline V and J ends were trimmed by 0 bases and 8 bases, with 8 bases remaining between them. CDR3 length: 13 residues. The CDR3 DNA is TGTGCCAGCAGTTTATCGGAGCAGTATGAGCAGTTCTTC. It specifies CASSLSEQYEQFF.

This chain links TRBV18 with TRBJ2-6; D not resolved. The CDR3 runs to 15 residues. Trimming removed 1 base from V and 0 bases from J, with 4 bases in between. CDR1 is KGHSH and CDR2 is LQKENI in the germline V gene. CDR3 residues: CASSPQRSGANVLTF. CDR3 coding DNA: TGTGCCAGCTCACCACAGCGCTCTGGGGCCAACGTCCTGACTTTC.

The V gene is TRBV29-1, the J gene TRBJ1-2; D possibly corresponds to TRBD1 (5 bases). Trimming removed 6 bases at V and 2 bases at J, with 10 bases between. This CDR3 spans 12 amino acids. Looked up from germline, CDR1 is SQVTM and CDR2 is ANQGSEA. The CDR3 loop reads CSVEDINYGYTF. The DNA for the CDR3 is TGCAGCGTGGAGGACATAAACTATGGCTACACCTTC.

The J gene is TRBJ1-5, the V gene TRBV9, with a weak D call TRBD1 (5 bases). From germline, CDR1 is SGDLS and CDR2 YYNGEE. V was shortened by 0 bases and J by 15 bases, with 22 bases between the two germline ends. The CDR3 runs to 15 residues. As DNA, the CDR3 is TGTGCCAGCAGCGTAGACGGTACGGGGCGATCCCTCATGCATTTT. It encodes CASSVDGTGRSLMHF.

This chain uses TRBV5-6 with TRBJ1-5; D possibly corresponds to TRBD1 (5 bases). CDR1 and CDR2 (germline): SGHDT, YYEEEE. V dropped 3 bases and J dropped 5 bases, with 15 bases sitting between them. This CDR3 has 15 residues. The CDR3 region has the DNA TGTGCCAGCAGCTCGAGTTGGCAGGGAGATCAGCCCCAGCATTTT. Translated, it gives CASSSSWQGDQPQHF.

The rearrangement links TRBV11-2 to TRBJ2-7; 7 positions agree with TRBD1. The germline gives CDR1 SGHAT, CDR2 FQNNGV. The CDR3 runs 15 residues. With 5 bases clipped from V and 0 bases from J, the junction kept 7 bases outside the gene matches. CDR3 DNA sequence: TGTGCCAGCAGCCCAGGGGGAACCAGCTCCTACGAGCAGTACTTC. It codes for CASSPGGTSSYEQYF.

This rearrangement joins TRBV18 to TRBJ2-1; no reliable D call. The CDR3 contains 15 residues. Germline lookup yields CDR1 KGHSH and CDR2 LQKENI. Trimming took 1 base from V and 7 from J, leaving 14 bases between them. This CDR3 is CASSPQAGSVNEQFF. The CDR3 DNA sequence: TGTGCCAGCTCACCACAGGCCGGCTCAGTGAATGAGCAGTTCTTC.

V gene TRBV10-2 combines with J gene TRBJ2-3; 9 bases match TRBD2. Germline CDR1 and CDR2: WSHSY and SAAADI. CDR3 length: 13 amino acids. The junction had 3 bases not matched to a gene; V was cut back by 7 bases and J by 4 bases. In nucleotides, the CDR3 is TGCGCCAGCATGATAGCGGGAGCAGATACGCAGTATTTT. This sequence encodes CASMIAGADTQYF.

V and J are TRBV14 and TRBJ1-5, with 8 bases lining up with TRBD1. V trimming: 1 base; J trimming: 6 bases; junction bases outside the gene matches: 11. CDR3 length: 17 amino acids. Germline loops: CDR1 SGHDN, CDR2 FVKESK. The CDR3 here is CASSQGPRQGIGQPQHF. CDR3 DNA sequence: TGTGCCAGCAGCCAAGGGCCGCGACAGGGGATCGGTCAGCCCCAGCATTTT.

The chain combines TRBV4-3 with TRBJ2-7; D gene uncertain. Trimming cost V 4 bases and J 3 bases, with 10 bases left between them. Per germline, CDR1 LGHNA and CDR2 YSLEER. The CDR3 length is 13 residues. The CDR3 coding sequence is TGCGCCAGCAGCCCTACCCGTTTCTACGAGCAGTACTTC. It specifies CASSPTRFYEQYF.

This clone is a singleton in its sample. CDR3 in DNA: TGTGCCATCGGTCCCCGGGGGCTTGGCTACACCTTC. As protein: CAIGPRGLGYTF. The V call is TRBV10-3, the J call TRBJ1-2; D is perhaps TRBD1 (6 bases). V lost 8 bases and J lost 7, with 14 bases in between. Looked up from germline, CDR1 is ENHRY and CDR2 is SYGVKD. The CDR3 is made up of 12 amino acids.

The chain carries TRBV7-2 and TRBJ1-5; 9 nucleotides align to TRBD1. This CDR3 is 17 amino acids long. CDR1 and CDR2 (germline): SGHTA, FQGNSA. Losses at the gene ends were 1 base for V and 2 bases for J; bases not matched to a gene: 6. Here the CDR3 DNA reads TGTGCCAGCAGCTTAGAGAGAGGGGACAGGGGCAATCAGCCCCAGCATTTT. Encoded protein: CASSLERGDRGNQPQHF.

The chain has TRBV25-1 and TRBJ1-1; no clear D. Germline CDR1 MGHDK, CDR2 SYGVNS. Trimming cost V 3 bases and J 3 bases, with 5 bases left between them. This CDR3 spans 12 amino acids. The CDR3 reads CASSDIYTEAFF. In nucleotides, the CDR3 is TGTGCCAGCAGTGATATATACACTGAAGCTTTCTTT.

This clone was detected a few times. This sequence joins TRBV10-3 and TRBJ1-4, with 7 nucleotides matching TRBD1. J gave up 5 bases and V 3 bases, and 9 bases lay outside the gene matches. CDR3 size: 16 residues. The germline CDR1 and CDR2 sequences are ENHRY and SYGVKD. The CDR3 DNA sequence: TGTGCCATCAGTGAAGGATGGGGGGGACAGAATGAAAAACTGTTTTTT. Its translation is CAISEGWGGQNEKLFF.

V usage is TRBV2 and J usage is TRBJ2-7; D might be TRBD1 (5 bases). This CDR3 is 13 amino acids long. Germline CDR1 reads SNHLY; CDR2 reads FYNNEI. V dropped 10 bases and J dropped 0 bases, with 13 bases sitting between them. The CDR3 nucleotides are TGTGCCACCGAAGGGGTGGGCTCCTACGAGCAGTACTTC. This translates into CATEGVGSYEQYF.

This sequence joins TRBV7-7 and TRBJ2-5; D might be TRBD1 (6 bases). Deletions cut 5 bases from V and 5 bases from J, with 21 bases between. Per the germline V gene, CDR1 is SSHAT and CDR2 is FNYEAQ (reference sequence). CDR3 length: 16 residues. The CDR3 DNA is TGTGCCAGCAGCCAAAGTCGAACAGGGTCCGCGGAGACCCAGTACTTC. Translation: CASSQSRTGSAETQYF.

This clone occurred a few times. The rearrangement links TRBV6-5 to TRBJ2-5; weak D call: TRBD2 (6 bases). Looked up from germline, CDR1 is MNHEY and CDR2 is SVGAGI. The CDR3 has 15 residues. V lost 4 bases and J 4 bases, leaving 16 bases between the germline ends. CDR3 amino acids: CASSFAAGPLETQYF. CDR3 DNA: TGTGCCAGCAGTTTCGCGGCGGGACCTTTAGAGACCCAGTACTTC.

The gene calls are TRBV7-2 and TRBJ2-5, with TRBD2 matching 15 bases. After removal of 4 bases from V and 7 bases from J, the junction contained 13 bases not matched to a gene. Germline V lookup: CDR1 SGHTA, CDR2 FQGNSA. This CDR3 is 18 amino acids long. CDR3 loop: CASSSGSRTSGREVTQYF. In nucleotides, the CDR3 is TGTGCCAGCAGCTCCGGGAGTCGGACTAGCGGGAGGGAGGTGACCCAGTACTTC.

This clone was seen only a few times. J is TRBJ1-2 and V is TRBV5-1; TRBD1 matches 10 bases. V lost 2 bases to trimming and J lost 4 bases; unmatched junction nucleotides: 5. The CDR3 runs 15 residues. Germline CDR1 SGHRS, CDR2 YFSETQ. CDR3 DNA: TGCGCCAGCAGCTTAGGGACAGGGGTTTTCTATGGCTACACCTTC. Residues: CASSLGTGVFYGYTF. Using reference TRBV5-1 and TRBJ1-2 for the parts outside the CDR3, the full variable domain is KAGVTQTPRYLIKTRGQQVTLSCSPISGHRSVSWYQQTPGQGLQFLFEYFSETQRNKGNFPGRFSGRQFSNSRSEMNVSTLELGDSALYLCASSLGTGVFYGYTFGSGTRLTVV.

The chain employs TRBV19 and TRBJ2-1; 12 bases fit TRBD2. This CDR3 comprises 14 residues. Trimming at V came to 10 bases and at J to 5 bases, leaving 6 bases not matched to a gene. Germline values: CDR1 LNHDA, CDR2 SQIVND (reference sequence). CDR3 nucleotides: TGTGCCACCTTAGGACTAGCGGGGCACAATGAGCAGTTCTTC. The encoded protein is CATLGLAGHNEQFF.

The gene calls are TRBV6-5 and TRBJ1-2; possible D gene TRBD1, 6 bases. This CDR3 has 12 amino acids. Trimming cost V 6 bases and J 7 bases, with 12 bases left between them. Germline CDR1 reads MNHEY; CDR2 reads SVGAGI. CDR3 in amino acids: CASRSRGSGYTF. Written as DNA, the CDR3 is TGTGCCAGCAGAAGCAGGGGATCTGGCTACACCTTC.

V usage is TRBV10-3 and J usage is TRBJ2-1; D is perhaps TRBD2 (5 bases). V lost 3 bases and J lost 8, with 14 bases in between. CDR1 and CDR2 from the germline V gene are ENHRY and SYGVKD. This CDR3 has 14 amino acids. The CDR3 reads CAISEAESKHEQFF. The DNA of the CDR3 is TGTGCCATCAGTGAAGCGGAGAGCAAGCATGAGCAGTTCTTC.

This chain joins TRBV5-1 and TRBJ2-3; 10 nucleotides line up with TRBD1. This CDR3 region has 16 residues. Germline V gene sequence: CDR1 SGHRS, CDR2 YFSETQ. Trimming took 4 bases from V and 4 from J; bases not matched to a gene: 9. The CDR3 sequence: CASSPWDRGGADTQYF. The CDR3 DNA sequence: TGCGCCAGCAGCCCGTGGGACAGGGGTGGGGCAGATACGCAGTATTTT.

The genes are TRBV15 and TRBJ2-3; D call uncertain. Trimming took off 0 bases at V and 4 bases at J, with 11 bases between the two ends. Germline V gene data show CDR1 as LNHNV and CDR2 as YYDKDF (reference sequence). CDR3 size: 15 residues. The CDR3 DNA follows: TGTGCCACCAGCAGAGACCCCCTGCTTGCAGATACGCAGTATTTT. This gives the protein CATSRDPLLADTQYF. Using reference TRBV15 and TRBJ2-3 for the parts outside the CDR3, the full variable domain is DAMVIQNPRYQVTQFGKPVTLSCSQTLNHNVMYWYQQKSSQAPKLLFHYYDKDFNNEADTPDNFQSRRPNTSFCFLDIRSPGLGDTAMYLCATSRDPLLADTQYFGPGTRLTVL.

A few counts support this clone. The J gene is TRBJ2-7, the V gene TRBV10-3; possibly TRBD2 for D (5 bases). The CDR3 length is 14 residues. V was clipped by 8 bases and J by 2 bases, with 16 bases between them. The V gene's germline CDR1 is ENHRY and CDR2 SYGVKD. This CDR3 is CAIGVEGPAYEQYF. The CDR3 DNA is TGTGCCATCGGGGTAGAGGGTCCGGCCTACGAGCAGTACTTC.

The chain joins TRBV30 to TRBJ1-5; 11 nucleotides agree with TRBD1. The CDR3 is 16 amino acids. Germline CDR1 is GTSNPN and CDR2 is SVGIG (reference sequence). Trimming at V came to 2 bases and at J to 7 bases, leaving 10 bases not matched to a gene. This CDR3 is CAWSPLDRGLPQPQHF. CDR3 nucleotides: TGTGCCTGGAGTCCTTTGGACAGGGGGCTTCCCCAGCCCCAGCATTTT.

The chain employs TRBV7-2 and TRBJ2-5; possibly TRBD1 for D (6 bases). The germline V gene encodes CDR1 SGHTA and CDR2 FQGNSA. The length of the CDR3 is 14 residues. The ends were cut back, 1 base at V and 1 base at J, with 7 bases in the middle. CDR3 nucleotides: TGTGCCAGCAGCTTAGTAGGGGGCCAAGAGACCCAGTACTTC. Amino acids: CASSLVGGQETQYF. Looking up the rest from reference TRBV7-2 and TRBJ2-5 gives the full variable domain: GAGVSQSPSNKVTEKGKDVELRCDPISGHTALYWYRQSLGQGLEFLIYFQGNSAPDKSGLPSDRFSAERTGGSVSTLTIQRTQQEDSAVYLCASSLVGGQETQYFGPGTRLLVL.

V gene TRBV11-2 combines with J gene TRBJ1-1; D gene unclear. V was shortened by 5 bases and J by 5 bases, with 18 bases between the two germline ends. Germline assignment: CDR1 SGHAT and CDR2 FQNNGV. CDR3 size: 15 residues. The CDR3 bases are TGTGCCAGCAGCCGTACCTTCGGGGAAGGGACTGAAGCTTTCTTT. Translating it yields CASSRTFGEGTEAFF.

The V and J genes are TRBV6-5 and TRBJ2-3; no definite D call. Trimming cost V 6 bases and J 0 bases, with 10 bases left between them. The CDR3 length is 14 residues. Germline assignment: CDR1 MNHEY and CDR2 SVGAGI. This CDR3 reads CASRSQTSTDTQYF. In DNA, the CDR3 is TGTGCCAGCAGATCTCAGACTAGCACAGATACGCAGTATTTT.

This chain connects TRBV21-1 to TRBJ2-1. TRBV21-1 is annotated as a pseudogene. The CDR3 extends over 15 amino acids. The CDR3 here is CASSWRGALYNEQFF. In nucleotides, the CDR3 is TGTGCCAGCAGCTGGAGGGGGGCCCTCTACAATGAGCAGTTCTTC.